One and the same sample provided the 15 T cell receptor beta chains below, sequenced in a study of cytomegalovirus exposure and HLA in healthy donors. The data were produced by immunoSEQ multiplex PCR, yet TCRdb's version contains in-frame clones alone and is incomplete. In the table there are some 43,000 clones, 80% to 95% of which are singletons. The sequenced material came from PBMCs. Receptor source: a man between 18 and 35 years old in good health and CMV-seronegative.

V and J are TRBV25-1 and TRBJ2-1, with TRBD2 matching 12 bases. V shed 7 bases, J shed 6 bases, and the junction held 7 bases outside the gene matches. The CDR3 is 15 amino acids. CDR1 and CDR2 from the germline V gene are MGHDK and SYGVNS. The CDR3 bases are TGTGCCAGCACCTCTCAACTAGCGGGAGGCAATGAGCAGTTCTTC. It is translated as CASTSQLAGGNEQFF. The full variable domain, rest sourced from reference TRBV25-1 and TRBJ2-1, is EADIYQTPRYLVIGTGKKITLECSQTMGHDKMYWYQQDPGMELHLIHYSYGVNSTEKGDLSSESTVSRIRTEHFPLTLESARPSHTSQYLCASTSQLAGGNEQFFGPGTRLTVL.

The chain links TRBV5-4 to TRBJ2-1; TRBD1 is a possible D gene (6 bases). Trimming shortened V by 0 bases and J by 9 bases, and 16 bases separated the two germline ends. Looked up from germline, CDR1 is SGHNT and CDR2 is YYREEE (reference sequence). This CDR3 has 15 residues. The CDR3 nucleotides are TGTGCCAGCAGCTTGGGTCGCCAGGGGCGTGGTGAGCAGTTCTTC. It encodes CASSLGRQGRGEQFF.

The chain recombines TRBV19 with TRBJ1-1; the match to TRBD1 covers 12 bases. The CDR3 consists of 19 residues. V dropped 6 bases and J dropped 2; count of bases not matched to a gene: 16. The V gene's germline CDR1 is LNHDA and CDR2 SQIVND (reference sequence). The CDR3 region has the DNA TGTGCCAGTAGGCATTCGCTGGCCGGGACAGGGGGCCTAAACACTGAAGCTTTCTTT. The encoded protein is CASRHSLAGTGGLNTEAFF.

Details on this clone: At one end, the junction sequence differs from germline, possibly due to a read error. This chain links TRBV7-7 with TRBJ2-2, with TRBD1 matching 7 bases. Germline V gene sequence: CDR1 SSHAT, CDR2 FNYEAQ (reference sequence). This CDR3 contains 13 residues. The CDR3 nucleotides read TGTGCTAGCAGTCGACAGGGTTCCGGGGAGCTGTTTTTT. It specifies CASSRQGSGELFF.

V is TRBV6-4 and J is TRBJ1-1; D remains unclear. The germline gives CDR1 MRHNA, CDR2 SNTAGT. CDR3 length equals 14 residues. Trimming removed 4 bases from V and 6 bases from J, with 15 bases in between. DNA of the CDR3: TGTGCCAGCAGTGTCCGGGAGGGAAGTGCTGAAGCTTTCTTT. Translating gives CASSVREGSAEAFF.

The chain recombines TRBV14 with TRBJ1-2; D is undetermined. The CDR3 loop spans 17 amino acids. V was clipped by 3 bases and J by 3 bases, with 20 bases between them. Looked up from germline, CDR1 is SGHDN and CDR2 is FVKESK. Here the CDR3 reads CASSHPGRVVGDYGYTF. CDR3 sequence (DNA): TGTGCCAGCAGCCACCCGGGGAGGGTGGTAGGAGACTATGGCTACACCTTC.

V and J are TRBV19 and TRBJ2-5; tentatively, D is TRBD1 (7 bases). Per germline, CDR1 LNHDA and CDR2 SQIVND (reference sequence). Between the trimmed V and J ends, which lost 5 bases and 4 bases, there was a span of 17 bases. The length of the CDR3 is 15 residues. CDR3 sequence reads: CASSPGHRGGETQYF. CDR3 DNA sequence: TGTGCCAGTAGTCCTGGTCACAGGGGAGGAGAGACCCAGTACTTC.

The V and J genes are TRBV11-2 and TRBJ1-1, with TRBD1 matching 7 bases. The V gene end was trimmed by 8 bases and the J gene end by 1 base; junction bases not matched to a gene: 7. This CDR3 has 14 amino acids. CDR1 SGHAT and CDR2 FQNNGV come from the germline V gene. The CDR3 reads CASARDRTNTEAFF. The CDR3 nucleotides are TGTGCCAGCGCAAGGGACAGAACGAACACTGAAGCTTTCTTT.

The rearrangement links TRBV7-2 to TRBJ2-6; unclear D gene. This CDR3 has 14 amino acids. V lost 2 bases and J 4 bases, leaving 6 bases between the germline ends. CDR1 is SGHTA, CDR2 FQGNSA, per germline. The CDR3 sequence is CASSLNGGANVLTF. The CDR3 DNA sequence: TGTGCCAGCAGCTTAAATGGCGGGGCCAACGTCCTGACTTTC.

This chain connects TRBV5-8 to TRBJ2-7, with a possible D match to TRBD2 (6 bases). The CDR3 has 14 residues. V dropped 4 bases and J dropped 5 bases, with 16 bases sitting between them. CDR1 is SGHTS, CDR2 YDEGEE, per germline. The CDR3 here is CASSKRLGGDEQYF. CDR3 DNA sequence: TGTGCCAGCAGCAAAAGATTAGGAGGGGACGAGCAGTACTTC. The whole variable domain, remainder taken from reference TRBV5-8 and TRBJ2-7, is EAGVTQSPTHLIKTRGQQATLRCSPISGHTSVYWYQQALGLGLQFLLWYDEGEERNRGNFPPRFSGRQFPNYSSELNVNALELEDSALYLCASSKRLGGDEQYFGPGTRLTVT.

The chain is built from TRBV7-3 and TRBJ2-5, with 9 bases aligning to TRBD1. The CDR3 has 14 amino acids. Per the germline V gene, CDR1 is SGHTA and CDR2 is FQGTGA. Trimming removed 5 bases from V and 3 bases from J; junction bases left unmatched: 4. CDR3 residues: CASSAGTGKETQYF. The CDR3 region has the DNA TGTGCCAGCAGCGCAGGGACAGGGAAAGAGACCCAGTACTTC. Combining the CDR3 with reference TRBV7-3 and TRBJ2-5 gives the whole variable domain GAGVSQTPSNKVTEKGKYVELRCDPISGHTALYWYRQSLGQGPEFLIYFQGTGAADDSGLPNDRFFAVRPEGSVSTLKIQRTERGDSAVYLCASSAGTGKETQYFGPGTRLLVL.

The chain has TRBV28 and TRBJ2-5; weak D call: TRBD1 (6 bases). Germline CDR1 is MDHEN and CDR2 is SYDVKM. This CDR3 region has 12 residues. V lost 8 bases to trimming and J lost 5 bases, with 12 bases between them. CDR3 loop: CASWGRRETQYF. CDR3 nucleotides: TGTGCCAGCTGGGGGCGCCGGGAGACCCAGTACTTC.

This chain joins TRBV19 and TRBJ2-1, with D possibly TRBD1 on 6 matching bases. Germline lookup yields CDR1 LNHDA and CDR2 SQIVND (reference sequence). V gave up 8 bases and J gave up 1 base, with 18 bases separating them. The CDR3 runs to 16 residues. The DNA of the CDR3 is TGTGCCAGTGCCCCACCTGGACAGTCTTCCTACAATGAGCAGTTCTTC. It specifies CASAPPGQSSYNEQFF.

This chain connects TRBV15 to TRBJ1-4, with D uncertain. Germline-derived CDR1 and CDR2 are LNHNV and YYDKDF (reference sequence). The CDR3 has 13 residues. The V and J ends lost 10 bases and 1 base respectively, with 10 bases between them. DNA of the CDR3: TGTGCCAGCGTGAGAGGAACTAATGAAAAACTGTTTTTT. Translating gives CASVRGTNEKLFF.

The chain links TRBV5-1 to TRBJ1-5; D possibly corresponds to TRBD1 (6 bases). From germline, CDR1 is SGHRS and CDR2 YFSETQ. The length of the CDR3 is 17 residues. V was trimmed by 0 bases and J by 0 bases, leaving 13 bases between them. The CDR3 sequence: CASSLGAGGSSNQPQHF. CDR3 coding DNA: TGCGCCAGCAGCTTGGGAGCGGGGGGCTCTAGCAATCAGCCCCAGCATTTT.